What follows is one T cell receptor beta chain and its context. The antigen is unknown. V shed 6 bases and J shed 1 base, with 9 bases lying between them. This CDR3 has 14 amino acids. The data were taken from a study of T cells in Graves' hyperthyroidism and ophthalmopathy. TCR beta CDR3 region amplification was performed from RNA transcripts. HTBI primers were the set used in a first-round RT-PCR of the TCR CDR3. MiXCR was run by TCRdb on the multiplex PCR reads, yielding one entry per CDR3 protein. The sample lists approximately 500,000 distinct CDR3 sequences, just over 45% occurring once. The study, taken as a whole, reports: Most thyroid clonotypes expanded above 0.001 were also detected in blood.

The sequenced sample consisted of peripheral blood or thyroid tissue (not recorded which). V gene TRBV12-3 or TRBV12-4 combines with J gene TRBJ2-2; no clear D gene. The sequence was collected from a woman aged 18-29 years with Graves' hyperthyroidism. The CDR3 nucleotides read TGTGCCAGCAGCCCCCGGGTGAACACCGGGGAGCTGTTTTTT. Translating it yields CASSPRVNTGELFF.